This T cell receptor beta chain was profiled in a study of beta chain features in type 1 diabetes. General observations from the study: Shortening of TCRB CDR3s, moderate but significant, appeared in all four CD4+ subsets of Type 1 diabetes patients.

For this clone: The antigen is not known.

The CDR3 is made up of 13 amino acids. Between the trimmed V and J ends, which lost 7 bases and 0 bases, there was a span of 10 bases. Germline CDR1 and CDR2: SQVTM and ANQGSEA. Expressed TCRB transcripts were sequenced because the isolated RNA had all been reverse transcribed beforehand. Sequencing of naive, central memory and regulatory T cell samples gave an average of roughly 4 million reads. TCRdb's copy holds only in-frame clones and misses some; the assay was immunoSEQ multiplex PCR. The top ten hold about 0.75% of the sample, which has some 160,000 clones, approximately 8.7% seen once. The chain couples TRBV29-1 to TRBJ1-3, with D hard to call. This receptor was identified in a woman between 25 and 40 years old with type 1 diabetes. The material sequenced was central memory CD4+ T cells from blood. The DNA of the CDR3 is TGCAGCGCTTCCACGAGCTCTGGAAACACCATATATTTT. Translation: CSASTSSGNTIYF.